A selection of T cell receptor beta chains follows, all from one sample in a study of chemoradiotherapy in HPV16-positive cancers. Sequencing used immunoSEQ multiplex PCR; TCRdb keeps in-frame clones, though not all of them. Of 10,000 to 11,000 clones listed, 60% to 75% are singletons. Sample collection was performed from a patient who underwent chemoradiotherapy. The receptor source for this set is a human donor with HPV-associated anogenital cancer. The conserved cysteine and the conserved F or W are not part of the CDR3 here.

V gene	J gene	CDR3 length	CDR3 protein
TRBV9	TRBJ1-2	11	ASSVRGDYGYT
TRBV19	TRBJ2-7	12	ASTPGQGSYEQY
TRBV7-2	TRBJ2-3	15	ASSLAQGANWADTQY
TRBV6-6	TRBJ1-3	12	ASSPQRGGNTIY
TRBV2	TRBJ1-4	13	ASSVDTATNEKLF
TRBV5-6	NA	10	ASSFWDYEQY
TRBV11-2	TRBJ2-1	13	ASSLQAGGHNEQF
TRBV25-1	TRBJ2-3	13	ASSRPGQGGSTQY
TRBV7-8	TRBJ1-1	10	ASSAGRPEAF
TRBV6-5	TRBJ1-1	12	ASKGRQGASEAF
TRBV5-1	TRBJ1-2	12	ASSDGTGGYGYT